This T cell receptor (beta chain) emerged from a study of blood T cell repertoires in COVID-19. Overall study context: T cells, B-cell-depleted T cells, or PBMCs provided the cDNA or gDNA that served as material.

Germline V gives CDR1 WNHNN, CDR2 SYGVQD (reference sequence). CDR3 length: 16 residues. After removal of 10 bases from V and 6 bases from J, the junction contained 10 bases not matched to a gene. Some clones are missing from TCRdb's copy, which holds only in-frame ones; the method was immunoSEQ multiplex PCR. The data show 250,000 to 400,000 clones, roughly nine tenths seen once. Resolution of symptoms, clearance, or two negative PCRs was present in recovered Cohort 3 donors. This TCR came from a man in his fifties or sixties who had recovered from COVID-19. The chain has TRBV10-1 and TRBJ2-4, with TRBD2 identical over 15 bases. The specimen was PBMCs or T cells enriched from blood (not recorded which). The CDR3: CATRTSGRAFGNIQYF. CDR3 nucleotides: TGCGCCACCCGGACTAGCGGGAGGGCCTTTGGAAACATTCAGTACTTC.